The source of this T cell receptor (beta chain) is a study of T cell repertoires in cytomegalovirus infection. Study as a whole: Public TCR beta signatures were indicative of both CMV infection and a matching HLA type.

This clonotype was found many times. Its specificity is not known. Study results and limitations: Public TCR beta family frequency separated CMV-and-HLA carriers, including in an independent cohort.

TCRdb processed the reads anew with MiXCR; each CDR3 protein has one entry. The sample shows about 320,000 distinct CDR3 sequences, over 7.5% of them seen only once. Germline V CDR1 and CDR2: SGHTA, FQGNSA. Trimming took 4 bases from V and 4 from J, leaving 11 bases between them. This CDR3 comprises 14 residues. The material sequenced was PBMCs. The receptor was derived from a human donor in good health (CMV status not recorded). Some clones in this sample may be carry-over from other donors' samples. The chain joins TRBV7-2 to TRBJ2-1, with D possibly being TRBD1 (5 bases). CDR3 residues: CASSSLTVYNEQFF. CDR3 DNA sequence: TGTGCCAGCAGCTCCTTGACAGTATACAATGAGCAGTTCTTC.